Listed here are 20 T cell receptor beta chains from one sample, sequenced in a study of a mutant IDH1 vaccine in newly diagnosed glioma. Assay used: immunoSEQ multiplex PCR; TCRdb lists only in-frame clones, some missing. Counted here are some 33,000 clones, around 77% occurring once; the ten biggest clones make up approximately 9.4%. Described time point: week 35, safety follow-up. One vaccine dose held 300 ug of mutant IDH1 20-mer peptide and came with topical imiquimod. Their cognate antigens are unknown. The sample was PBMCs, taken from a glioma patient whose treatment included an IDH1 peptide vaccine. The receptors come from a woman aged 25 to 45 with glioma. Some clones in this sample may be carry-over from other donors' samples.

J is TRBJ1-2 and V is TRBV10-2, with TRBD1 matching 7 bases. Germline CDR1 WSHSY, CDR2 SAAADI. J lost 1 base, V lost 4 bases, and 15 bases had no gene match. This CDR3 spans 18 amino acids. The CDR3 coding sequence is TGCGCCAGCAGTGGATTAGGGGGCTCCGAAGGCCTTAACTATGGCTACACCTTC. Its protein is CASSGLGGSEGLNYGYTF.

This clone was picked up one time. The chain combines TRBV19 with TRBJ1-2; 8 positions agree with TRBD1. Germline V CDR1 and CDR2: LNHDA, SQIVND (reference sequence). Trimming removed 5 bases from V and 10 bases from J; junction bases left unmatched: 9. The CDR3 runs 13 residues. CDR3 residues: CASSQGQDRAYTF. The CDR3 DNA sequence: TGTGCCAGTAGTCAGGGACAGGATCGTGCCTACACCTTC.

This clone was seen only once. The genes are TRBV27 and TRBJ2-3; TRBD2 matches 13 bases. V shed 5 bases and J 6 bases; nucleotides not matched to a gene: 8. The CDR3 contains 16 residues. CDR1 and CDR2 (germline): MNHEY, SMNVEV (reference sequence). CDR3 bases: TGTGCCAGCAGTCCACTTTCGACTAGCGGGAGGGATACGCAGTATTTT. Translation: CASSPLSTSGRDTQYF.

The rearrangement joins TRBV6-6 to TRBJ2-5; a possible D gene is TRBD2 (6 bases). The germline CDR1 and CDR2 sequences are MNHNY and SVGAGI (reference sequence). This CDR3 comprises 13 residues. The germline V and J ends were trimmed by 2 bases and 2 bases, with 6 bases remaining between them. CDR3 DNA: TGTGCCAGCAGTTACGGGACTCAAGAGACCCAGTACTTC. This gives the protein CASSYGTQETQYF.

This clone is medium-sized (0.01 to 0.1%). The chain carries TRBV10-3 and TRBJ1-5; D uncertain. Germline lookup yields CDR1 ENHRY and CDR2 SYGVKD. Deletions cut 3 bases from V and 0 bases from J, with 9 bases between. This CDR3 is 15 amino acids long. The CDR3 sequence is CAISDSDDSNQPQHF. The CDR3 DNA reads TGTGCCATCAGTGACTCGGACGATAGCAATCAGCCCCAGCATTTT.

The chain has TRBV5-1 and TRBJ1-2; D is perhaps TRBD1 (5 bases). The CDR3 is 14 amino acids. V shed 1 base and J shed 4 bases, with 11 bases lying between them. Germline loops: CDR1 SGHRS, CDR2 YFSETQ. Here the CDR3 DNA reads TGCGCCAGCAGCTTGATGGGGGACGGCTATGGCTACACCTTC. This codes for CASSLMGDGYGYTF.

V usage is TRBV19 and J usage is TRBJ2-4, with TRBD1 matching over 7 bases. CDR1 and CDR2 (germline): LNHDA, SQIVND (reference sequence). Trimming took 10 bases from V and 4 from J; bases not matched to a gene: 10. The CDR3 sequence is 14 residues long. The CDR3 DNA reads TGTGCCACCTCACGACCGGGACAGAAAAACATTCAGTACTTC. Translated: CATSRPGQKNIQYF.

This clone has more than one count but fewer than ten. The chain has TRBV20-1 and TRBJ2-1; D is undetermined. This CDR3 contains 11 residues. V was cut by 1 base and J by 8 bases, with 6 bases left in between. Per germline, CDR1 DFQATT and CDR2 SNEGSKA (reference sequence). This CDR3 reads CSARVTDEQFF. In DNA form, the CDR3 reads TGCAGTGCTAGAGTTACGGATGAGCAGTTCTTC.

The chain is built from TRBV11-3 and TRBJ1-1; D may be TRBD1 (5 bases). This CDR3 has 16 residues. Looked up from germline, CDR1 is SGHNT and CDR2 is YENEEA. Trimming cost V 1 base and J 5 bases, with 17 bases left between them. The CDR3 DNA reads as TGTGCCAGCAGCTTAGGGCAGGGCAGGATAGCGACTGAAGCTTTCTTT. Translation: CASSLGQGRIATEAFF.

This chain links TRBV4-1 with TRBJ1-1; D possibly corresponds to TRBD1 (6 bases). Germline CDR1 and CDR2: MGHRA and YSYEKL. The CDR3 consists of 16 residues. The ends were cut back, 1 base at V and 11 bases at J, with 23 bases in the middle. CDR3 protein: CASSQGGGGGRPGAFF. The CDR3 DNA is TGCGCCAGCAGCCAAGGGGGGGGCGGGGGTCGACCCGGGGCTTTCTTT.

The genes are TRBV11-3 and TRBJ2-1, with D hard to call. This CDR3 comprises 18 residues. Trimming cost V 5 bases and J 0 bases, with 20 bases left between them. The V gene's germline CDR1 is SGHNT and CDR2 YENEEA. DNA of the CDR3: TGTGCCAGCAGCCCTAAGGCTATACTCACCAACTCCTACAATGAGCAGTTCTTC. Encoded protein: CASSPKAILTNSYNEQFF.

This clone turned up a few times. This chain's CDR3 is CASSLGQREGQPQHF. CDR3 bases: TGTGCCAGCAGCCTAGGACAACGGGAGGGTCAGCCCCAGCATTTT. V usage is TRBV5-8 and J usage is TRBJ1-5; a weak D match, TRBD1 (5 bases). Germline V CDR1 and CDR2: SGHTS, YDEGEE. Trimming took 4 bases from V and 6 from J, leaving 17 bases between them. The CDR3 totals 15 residues.

This sequence joins TRBV6-1 and TRBJ1-3; unclear D gene. The V and J ends lost 6 bases and 0 bases respectively, with 12 bases between them. The CDR3 is 15 residues long. Germline loops: CDR1 MNHNS, CDR2 SASEGT. The CDR3 protein is CASRGRLNSGNTIYF. In nucleotides, the CDR3 is TGTGCCAGCAGGGGGAGATTAAACTCTGGAAACACCATATATTTT.

The chain links TRBV9 to TRBJ2-2; 9 bases are a match to TRBD2. The CDR3 length is 18 residues. V lost 4 bases, J lost 4 bases, and 14 bases stayed unmatched. Per the germline V gene, CDR1 is SGDLS and CDR2 is YYNGEE. The CDR3 is CASSLGLAPKGGTGELFF. CDR3 sequence (DNA): TGTGCCAGCAGCCTCGGACTAGCGCCAAAGGGGGGCACCGGGGAGCTGTTTTTT.

This clone has only one observation. The rearrangement joins TRBV6-5 to TRBJ2-3, with 8 bases that match TRBD2. Trimming cost V 0 bases and J 4 bases; bases outside gene matches: 3. Looked up from germline, CDR1 is MNHEY and CDR2 is SVGAGI. This CDR3 has 15 residues. This chain's CDR3 is CASSYSRTSPDTQYF. As DNA, the CDR3 is TGTGCCAGCAGTTACTCGAGGACTAGCCCAGATACGCAGTATTTT.

This chain uses TRBV28 with TRBJ2-2; D unclear. CDR1 is MDHEN and CDR2 is SYDVKM in the germline V gene. The CDR3 runs 12 residues. Trimming pared 2 bases from V and 3 bases from J, leaving 1 base between. CDR3 protein: CASSLDTGELFF. CDR3 nucleotides: TGTGCCAGCAGTTTAGACACCGGGGAGCTGTTTTTT. Full variable domain (remainder filled in from reference TRBV28 and TRBJ2-2): DVKVTQSSRYLVKRTGEKVFLECVQDMDHENMFWYRQDPGLGLRLIYFSYDVKMKEKGDIPEGYSVSREKKERFSLILESASTNQTSMYLCASSLDTGELFFGEGSRLTVL.

This clone came up once. The chain recombines TRBV4-2 with TRBJ2-7; 9 bases fit TRBD2. Losses at the gene ends were 4 bases for V and 0 bases for J; bases not matched to a gene: 10. Germline CDR1 reads LGHNA; CDR2 reads YNFKEQ. The CDR3 sequence is 17 residues long. The CDR3 bases are TGTGCCAGCAGCCCGGGGGCCCCGGGACTAGCCTCCTACGAGCAGTACTTC. Encoded protein: CASSPGAPGLASYEQYF.

V usage is TRBV25-1 and J usage is TRBJ1-4, with a tentative D call TRBD1 (5 bases). The CDR3 consists of 15 residues. Trimming left V 2 bases short and J 2 bases short, with 9 bases between. The V gene's germline CDR1 is MGHDK and CDR2 SYGVNS. The CDR3 spells CASSEQGRTNEKLFF. The CDR3 region has the DNA TGTGCCAGCAGTGAACAGGGTCGTACTAATGAAAAACTGTTTTTT.

The chain joins TRBV7-9 to TRBJ2-5; D possibly uses TRBD1 or TRBD2 (5 bases each). Germline loops: CDR1 SEHNR, CDR2 FQNEAQ (reference sequence). V was clipped by 7 bases and J by 5 bases, with 8 bases between them. The CDR3 contains 11 residues. CDR3 sequence reads: CASTWGETQYF. The DNA of the CDR3 is TGTGCCAGCACCTGGGGGGAGACCCAGTACTTC. The variable domain in full, completed from reference TRBV7-9 and TRBJ2-5, reads DTGVSQNPRHKITKRGQNVTFRCDPISEHNRLYWYRQTLGQGPEFLTYFQNEAQLEKSRLLSDRFSAERPKGSFSTLEIQRTEQGDSAMYLCASTWGETQYFGPGTRLLVL.

Concerning this clone itself: The same CDR3 also results from other DNA sequences found in this sample. The chain uses TRBV4-2 and TRBJ2-7, with unresolved D. The ends were cut back, 0 bases at V and 1 base at J, with 4 bases in the middle. CDR3 length: 13 amino acids. Germline-derived CDR1 and CDR2 are LGHNA and YNFKEQ. The CDR3 nucleotides are TGTGCCAGCAGCCAAGACGGTTCCTACGAGCAGTACTTC. Encoded protein: CASSQDGSYEQYF.